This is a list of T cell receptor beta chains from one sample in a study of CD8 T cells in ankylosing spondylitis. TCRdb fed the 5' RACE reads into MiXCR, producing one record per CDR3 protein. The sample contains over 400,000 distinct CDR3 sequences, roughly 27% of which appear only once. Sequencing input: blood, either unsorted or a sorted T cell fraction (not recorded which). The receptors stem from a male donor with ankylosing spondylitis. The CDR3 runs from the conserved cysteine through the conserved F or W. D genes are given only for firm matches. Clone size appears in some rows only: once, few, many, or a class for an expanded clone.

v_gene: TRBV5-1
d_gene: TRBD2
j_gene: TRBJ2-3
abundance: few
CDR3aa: CASMRLAGVTDTQYF
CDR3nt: TGCGCCAGCATGCGACTAGCGGGGGTTACAGATACGCAGTATTTT

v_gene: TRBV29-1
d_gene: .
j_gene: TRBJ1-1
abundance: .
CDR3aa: CSVAVLTEAFF
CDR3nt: TGCAGCGTTGCAGTGCTCACTGAAGCTTTCTTT

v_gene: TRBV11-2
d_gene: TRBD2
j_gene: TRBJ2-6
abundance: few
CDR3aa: CASSRVAGVGANVLTF
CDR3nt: TGTGCCAGCAGCCGCGTAGCGGGAGTTGGGGCCAACGTCCTGACTTTC

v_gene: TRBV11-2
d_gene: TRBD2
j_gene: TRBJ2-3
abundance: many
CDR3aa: CASSFRSPAGGRINTDTQYF
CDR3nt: TGTGCCAGCAGCTTCCGGAGCCCCGCGGGAGGGAGGATCAACACAGATACGCAGTATTTT

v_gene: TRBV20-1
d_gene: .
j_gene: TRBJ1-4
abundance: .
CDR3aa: CSAFDRTNEKLFF
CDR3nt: TGCAGTGCTTTCGACAGGACGAATGAAAAACTGTTTTTT

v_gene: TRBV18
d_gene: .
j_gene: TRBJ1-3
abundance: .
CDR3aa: CASSPVEGNTIYF
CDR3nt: TGTGCCAGCTCACCAGTCGAGGGAAACACCATATATTTT

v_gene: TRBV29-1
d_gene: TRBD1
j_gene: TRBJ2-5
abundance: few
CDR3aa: CSAPGTEQETQYF
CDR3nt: TGCAGCGCCCCAGGGACAGAACAAGAGACCCAGTACTTC

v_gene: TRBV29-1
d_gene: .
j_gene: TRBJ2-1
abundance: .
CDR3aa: CSVDDWGNSYNEQFF
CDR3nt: TGCAGCGTCGACGATTGGGGGAACTCCTACAATGAGCAGTTCTTC

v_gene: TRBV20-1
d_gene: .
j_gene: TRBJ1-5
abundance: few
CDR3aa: CSATKGMSNQPQHF
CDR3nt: TGCAGTGCTACCAAGGGGATGAGCAATCAGCCCCAGCATTTT

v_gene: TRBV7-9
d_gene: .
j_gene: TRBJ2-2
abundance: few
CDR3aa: CASSPRGIPNTGELFF
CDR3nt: TGTGCCAGCAGCCCAAGGGGGATACCGAACACCGGGGAGCTGTTTTTT

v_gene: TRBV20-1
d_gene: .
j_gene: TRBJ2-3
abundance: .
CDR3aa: CSAKFTDTQYF
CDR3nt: TGCAGTGCAAAGTTCACAGATACGCAGTATTTT

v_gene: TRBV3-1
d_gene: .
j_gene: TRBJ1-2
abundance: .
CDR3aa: CASSPLEQRGYTF
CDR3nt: TGTGCCAGCAGCCCTTTGGAGCAGCGTGGCTACACCTTC

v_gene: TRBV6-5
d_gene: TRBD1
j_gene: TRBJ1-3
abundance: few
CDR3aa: CASSYGQGGNTIYF
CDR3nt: TGTGCCAGCAGTTACGGACAGGGCGGAAACACCATATATTTT

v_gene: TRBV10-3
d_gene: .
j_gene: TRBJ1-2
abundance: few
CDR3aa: CAISSTRTNYGYTF
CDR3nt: TGTGCCATCAGTTCTACACGGACCAACTATGGCTACACCTTC

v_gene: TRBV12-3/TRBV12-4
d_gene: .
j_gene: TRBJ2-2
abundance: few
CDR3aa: CASRPGGVVTGELFF
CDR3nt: TGTGCCAGCAGACCCGGGGGAGTTGTTACCGGGGAGCTGTTTTTT

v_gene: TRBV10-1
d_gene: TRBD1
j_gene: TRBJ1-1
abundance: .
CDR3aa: CASSDAGQANTEAFF
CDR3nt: TGCGCCAGCAGTGACGCCGGACAGGCGAACACTGAAGCTTTCTTT

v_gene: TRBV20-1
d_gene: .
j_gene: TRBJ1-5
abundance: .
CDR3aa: CSVSDGEDQPQHF
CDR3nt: TGCAGTGTTTCAGACGGTGAGGATCAGCCCCAGCATTTT

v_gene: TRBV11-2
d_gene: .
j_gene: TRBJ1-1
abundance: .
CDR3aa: CASSSWGGIGTEAFF
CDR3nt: TGTGCCAGCAGCTCCTGGGGGGGGATTGGGACTGAAGCTTTCTTT

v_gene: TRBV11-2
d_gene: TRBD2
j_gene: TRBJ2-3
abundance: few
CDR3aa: CASSPRTSGTSTRDTQYF
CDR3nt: TGTGCCAGCAGCCCCCGGACTAGCGGGACTTCTACTAGAGATACGCAGTATTTT

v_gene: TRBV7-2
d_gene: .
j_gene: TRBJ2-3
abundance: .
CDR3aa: CASGVQWQDTQYF
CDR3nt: TGTGCCAGCGGAGTACAGTGGCAAGATACGCAGTATTTT

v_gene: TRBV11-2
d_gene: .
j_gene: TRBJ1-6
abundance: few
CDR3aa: CASSFDGNSPLHF
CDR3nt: TGTGCCAGCAGCTTTGACGGAAATTCACCCCTCCACTTT

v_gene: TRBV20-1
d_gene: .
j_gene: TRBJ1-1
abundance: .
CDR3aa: CSAREGGPMNTEAFF
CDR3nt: TGCAGTGCTAGAGAAGGAGGCCCAATGAACACTGAAGCTTTCTTT

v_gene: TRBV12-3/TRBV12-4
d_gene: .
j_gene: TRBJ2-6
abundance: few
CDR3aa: CASSPFGRIDSGANVLTF
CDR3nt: TGTGCCAGCAGTCCCTTCGGACGAATAGACTCTGGGGCCAACGTCCTGACTTTC

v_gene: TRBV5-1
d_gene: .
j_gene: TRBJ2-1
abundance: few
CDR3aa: CASSWTGTASYNEQFF
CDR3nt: TGCGCCAGCAGCTGGACCGGGACCGCTTCCTACAATGAGCAGTTCTTC

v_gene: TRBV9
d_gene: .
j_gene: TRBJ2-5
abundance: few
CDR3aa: CASSAYTEETQYF
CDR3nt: TGTGCCAGCAGCGCATACACCGAAGAGACCCAGTACTTC

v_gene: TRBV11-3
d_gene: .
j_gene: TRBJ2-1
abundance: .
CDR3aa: CASSRSVTYNEQFF
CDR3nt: TGTGCCAGCAGCCGTAGCGTTACCTACAATGAGCAGTTCTTC

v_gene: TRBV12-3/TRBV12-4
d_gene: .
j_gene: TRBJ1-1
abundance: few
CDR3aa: CASRKQGMNTEAFF
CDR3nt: TGTGCCAGCAGGAAACAGGGCATGAACACTGAAGCTTTCTTT

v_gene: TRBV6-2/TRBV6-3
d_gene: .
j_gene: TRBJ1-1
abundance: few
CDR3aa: CASSRLQWNTEAFF
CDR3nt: TGTGCCAGCAGCCGCCTTCAATGGAACACTGAAGCTTTCTTT

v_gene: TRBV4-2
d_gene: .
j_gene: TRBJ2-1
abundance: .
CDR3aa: CASSQPTGASGYNEQFF
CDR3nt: TGTGCCAGCAGCCAACCGACAGGGGCTAGCGGGTACAATGAGCAGTTCTTC

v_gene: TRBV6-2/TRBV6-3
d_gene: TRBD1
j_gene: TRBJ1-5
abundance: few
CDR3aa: CASGLQGASSKHF
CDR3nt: TGTGCCAGCGGACTCCAGGGGGCTAGCAGTAAGCATTTT

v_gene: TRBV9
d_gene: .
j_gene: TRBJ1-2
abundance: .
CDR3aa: CASSVPLTSNYGYTF
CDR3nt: TGTGCCAGCAGCGTACCCCTGACCTCTAACTATGGCTACACCTTC

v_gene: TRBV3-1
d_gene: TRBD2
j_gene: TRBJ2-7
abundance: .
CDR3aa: CASRGTRTGEQYF
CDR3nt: TGTGCCAGCAGGGGGACTAGAACTGGGGAGCAGTACTTC

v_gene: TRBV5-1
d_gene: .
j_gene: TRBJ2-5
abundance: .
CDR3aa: CASSLRGRGETQYF
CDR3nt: TGCGCCAGCAGCTTGCGGGGGAGAGGTGAGACCCAGTACTTC

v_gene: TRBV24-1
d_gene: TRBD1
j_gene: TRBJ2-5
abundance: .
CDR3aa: CATSDSLTGTGEETQYF
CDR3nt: TGTGCCACCAGTGATTCACTAACCGGGACAGGAGAAGAGACCCAGTACTTC

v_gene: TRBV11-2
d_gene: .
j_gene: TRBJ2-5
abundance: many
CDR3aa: CASSLNSQETQYF
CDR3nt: TGTGCCAGCAGTTTGAACAGCCAAGAGACCCAGTACTTC

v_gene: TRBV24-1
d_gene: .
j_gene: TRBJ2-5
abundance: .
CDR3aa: CATSPPQGGLETQYF
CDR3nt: TGTGCCACCAGCCCCCCCCAGGGTGGATTGGAGACCCAGTACTTC

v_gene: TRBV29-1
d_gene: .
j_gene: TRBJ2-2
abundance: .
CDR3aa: CSVDRGGTGELFF
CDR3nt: TGCAGCGTAGACAGGGGAGGGACCGGGGAGCTGTTTTTT

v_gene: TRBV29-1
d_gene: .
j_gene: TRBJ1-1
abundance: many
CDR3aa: CSVDRARTEAFF
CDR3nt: TGCAGCGTTGACAGGGCTAGGACTGAAGCTTTCTTT

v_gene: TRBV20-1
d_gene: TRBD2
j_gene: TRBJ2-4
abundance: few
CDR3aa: CSAARPGLAGAKNIQYF
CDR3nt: TGCAGTGCGGCACGACCGGGACTAGCGGGAGCCAAAAACATTCAGTACTTC

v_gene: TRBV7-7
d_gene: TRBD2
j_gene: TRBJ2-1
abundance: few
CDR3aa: CASSSWSGKNEQFF
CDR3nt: TGTGCCAGCAGTTCCTGGAGCGGGAAGAATGAGCAGTTCTTC

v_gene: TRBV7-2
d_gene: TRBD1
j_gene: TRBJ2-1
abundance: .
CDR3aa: CASSLRIQGADEQFF
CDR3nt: TGTGCCAGCAGCCTCAGAATCCAGGGGGCAGATGAGCAGTTCTTC

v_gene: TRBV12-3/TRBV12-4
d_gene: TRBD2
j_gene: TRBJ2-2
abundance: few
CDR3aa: CASHSGSPGELFF
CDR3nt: TGTGCCAGCCATAGCGGGAGCCCCGGGGAGCTGTTTTTT

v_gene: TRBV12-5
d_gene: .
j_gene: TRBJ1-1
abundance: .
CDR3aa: CASGTRQAEAFF
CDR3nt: TGTGCTAGTGGTACTAGACAGGCTGAAGCTTTCTTT

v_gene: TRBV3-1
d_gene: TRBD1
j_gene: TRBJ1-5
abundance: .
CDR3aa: CASSQDRAGGRPQHF
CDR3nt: TGTGCCAGCAGCCAAGATAGGGCAGGGGGGAGGCCCCAGCATTTT